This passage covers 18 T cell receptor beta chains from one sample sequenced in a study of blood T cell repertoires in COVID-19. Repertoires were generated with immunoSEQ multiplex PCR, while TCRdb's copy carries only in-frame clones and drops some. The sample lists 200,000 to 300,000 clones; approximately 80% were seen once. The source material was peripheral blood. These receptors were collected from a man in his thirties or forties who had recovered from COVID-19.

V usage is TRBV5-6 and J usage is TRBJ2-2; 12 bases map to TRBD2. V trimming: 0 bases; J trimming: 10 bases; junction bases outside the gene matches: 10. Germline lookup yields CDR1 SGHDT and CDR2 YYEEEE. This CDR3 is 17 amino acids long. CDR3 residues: CASSLAGLAGGLEELFF. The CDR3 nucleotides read TGTGCCAGCAGCTTGGCCGGGCTAGCGGGGGGGCTCGAGGAGCTGTTTTTT.

The CDR3 DNA reads as TGCGCCAGCAGCTTGGGAATGGGGGGAGCCTACAATGAGCAGTTCTTC. Protein: CASSLGMGGAYNEQFF. This sequence joins TRBV5-1 and TRBJ2-1, with D possibly matching TRBD2 (6 bases). Between the trimmed V and J ends, which lost 0 bases and 2 bases, there was a span of 12 bases. The CDR3 totals 16 residues. Per the germline V gene, CDR1 is SGHRS and CDR2 is YFSETQ.

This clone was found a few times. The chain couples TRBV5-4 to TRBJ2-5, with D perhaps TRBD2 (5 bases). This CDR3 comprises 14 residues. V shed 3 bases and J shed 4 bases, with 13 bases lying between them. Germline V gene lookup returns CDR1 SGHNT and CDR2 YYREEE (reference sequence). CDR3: CASSYPGFRETQYF. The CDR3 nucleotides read TGTGCCAGCAGCTACCCGGGGTTTCGAGAGACCCAGTACTTC.

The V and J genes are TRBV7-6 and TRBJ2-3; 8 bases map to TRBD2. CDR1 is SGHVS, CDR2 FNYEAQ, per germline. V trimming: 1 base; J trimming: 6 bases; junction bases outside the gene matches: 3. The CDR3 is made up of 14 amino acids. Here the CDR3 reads CASSLVERGDTQYF. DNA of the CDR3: TGTGCCAGCAGCTTAGTTGAGCGGGGGGATACGCAGTATTTT.

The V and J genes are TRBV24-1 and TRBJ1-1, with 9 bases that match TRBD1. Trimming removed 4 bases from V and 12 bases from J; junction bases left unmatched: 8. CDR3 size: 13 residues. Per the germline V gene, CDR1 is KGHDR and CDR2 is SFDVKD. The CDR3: CATSERTGAGTFF. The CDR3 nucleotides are TGTGCCACCAGTGAGAGGACAGGGGCGGGAACTTTCTTT.

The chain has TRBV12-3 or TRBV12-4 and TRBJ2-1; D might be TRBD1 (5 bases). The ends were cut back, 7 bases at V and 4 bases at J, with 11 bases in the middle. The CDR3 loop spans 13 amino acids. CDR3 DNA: TGTGCCAGCAACGCGGACACTTACAATGAGCAGTTCTTC. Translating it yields CASNADTYNEQFF.

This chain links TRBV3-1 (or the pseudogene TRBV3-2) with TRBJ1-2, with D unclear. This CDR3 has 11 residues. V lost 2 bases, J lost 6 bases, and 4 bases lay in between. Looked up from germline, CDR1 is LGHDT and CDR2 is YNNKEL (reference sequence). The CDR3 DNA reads TGTGCCAGCAGCCAATTTAATGGCTACACCTTC. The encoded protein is CASSQFNGYTF.

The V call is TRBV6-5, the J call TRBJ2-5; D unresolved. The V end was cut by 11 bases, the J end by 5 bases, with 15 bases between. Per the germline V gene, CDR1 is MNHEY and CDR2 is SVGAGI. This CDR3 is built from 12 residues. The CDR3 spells CAASANRETQYF. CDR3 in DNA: TGTGCCGCCTCTGCAAATCGGGAGACCCAGTACTTC.

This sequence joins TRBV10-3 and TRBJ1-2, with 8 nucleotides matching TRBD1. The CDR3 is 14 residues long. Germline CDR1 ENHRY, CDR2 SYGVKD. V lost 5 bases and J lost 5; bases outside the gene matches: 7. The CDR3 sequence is CAISIQDRAYGYTF. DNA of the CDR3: TGTGCCATCAGTATACAGGACAGGGCATATGGCTACACCTTC.

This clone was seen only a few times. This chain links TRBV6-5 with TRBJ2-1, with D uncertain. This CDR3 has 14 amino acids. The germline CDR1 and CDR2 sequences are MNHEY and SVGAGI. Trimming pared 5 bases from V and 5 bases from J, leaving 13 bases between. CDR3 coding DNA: TGTGCCAGCAGTATCGGCGGTCTACACAATGAGCAGTTCTTC. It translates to CASSIGGLHNEQFF.

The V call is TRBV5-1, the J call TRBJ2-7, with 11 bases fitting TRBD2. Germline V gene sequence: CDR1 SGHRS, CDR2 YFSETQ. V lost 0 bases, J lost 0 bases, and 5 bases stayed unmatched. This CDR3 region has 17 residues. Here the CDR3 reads CASSLAGLAGGSYEQYF. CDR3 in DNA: TGCGCCAGCAGCTTGGCCGGCCTAGCGGGGGGCTCCTACGAGCAGTACTTC. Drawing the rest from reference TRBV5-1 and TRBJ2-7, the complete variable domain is KAGVTQTPRYLIKTRGQQVTLSCSPISGHRSVSWYQQTPGQGLQFLFEYFSETQRNKGNFPGRFSGRQFSNSRSEMNVSTLELGDSALYLCASSLAGLAGGSYEQYFGPGTRLTVT.

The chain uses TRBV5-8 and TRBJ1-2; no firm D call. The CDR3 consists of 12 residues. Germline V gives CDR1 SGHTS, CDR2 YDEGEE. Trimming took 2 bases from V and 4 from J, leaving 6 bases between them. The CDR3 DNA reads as TGTGCCAGCAGCTTTCAAATCTATGGCTACACCTTC. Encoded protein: CASSFQIYGYTF.

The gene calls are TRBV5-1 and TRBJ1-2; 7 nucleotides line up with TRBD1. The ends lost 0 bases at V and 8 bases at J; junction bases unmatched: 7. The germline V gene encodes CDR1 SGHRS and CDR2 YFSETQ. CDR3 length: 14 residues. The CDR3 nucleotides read TGCGCCAGCAGCTTGGGACAGGGAGCGGAGGGCTACACCTTC. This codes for CASSLGQGAEGYTF.

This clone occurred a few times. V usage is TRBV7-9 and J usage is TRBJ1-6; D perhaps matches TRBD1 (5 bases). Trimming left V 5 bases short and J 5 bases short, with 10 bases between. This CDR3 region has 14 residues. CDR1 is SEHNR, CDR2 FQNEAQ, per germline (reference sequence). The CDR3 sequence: CASSPTGDNSPLHF. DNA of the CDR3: TGTGCCAGCAGCCCTACGGGGGATAATTCACCCCTCCACTTT. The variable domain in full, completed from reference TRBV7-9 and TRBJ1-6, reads DTGVSQNPRHKITKRGQNVTFRCDPISEHNRLYWYRQTLGQGPEFLTYFQNEAQLEKSRLLSDRFSAERPKGSFSTLEIQRTEQGDSAMYLCASSPTGDNSPLHFGNGTRLTVT.

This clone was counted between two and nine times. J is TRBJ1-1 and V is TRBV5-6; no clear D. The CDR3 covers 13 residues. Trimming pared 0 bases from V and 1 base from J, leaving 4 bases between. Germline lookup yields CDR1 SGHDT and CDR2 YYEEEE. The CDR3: CASSLAGNTEAFF. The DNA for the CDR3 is TGTGCCAGCAGCTTGGCAGGGAACACTGAAGCTTTCTTT.

DNA of the CDR3: TGTGCCAGCAGACAGGCGACGAACACCGGGGAGCTGTTTTTT. Translating it yields CASRQATNTGELFF. The gene calls are TRBV5-4 and TRBJ2-2, with D perhaps TRBD1 (5 bases). The CDR3 consists of 14 residues. Trimming removed 5 bases at V and 0 bases at J, with 8 bases between. Germline V gene sequence: CDR1 SGHNT, CDR2 YYREEE (reference sequence).

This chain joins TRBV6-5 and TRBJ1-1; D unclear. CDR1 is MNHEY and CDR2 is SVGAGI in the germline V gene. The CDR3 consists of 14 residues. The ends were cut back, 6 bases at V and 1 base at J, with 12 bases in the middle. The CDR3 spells CASRLQPSNTEAFF. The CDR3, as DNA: TGTGCCAGCAGACTCCAACCATCGAACACTGAAGCTTTCTTT.

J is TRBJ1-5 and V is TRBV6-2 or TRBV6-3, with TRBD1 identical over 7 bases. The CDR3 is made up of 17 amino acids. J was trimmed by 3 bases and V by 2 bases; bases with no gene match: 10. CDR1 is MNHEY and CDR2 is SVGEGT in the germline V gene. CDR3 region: CASSYISGQPNNQPQHF. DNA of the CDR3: TGTGCCAGCAGTTACATCTCGGGACAGCCTAACAATCAGCCCCAGCATTTT.